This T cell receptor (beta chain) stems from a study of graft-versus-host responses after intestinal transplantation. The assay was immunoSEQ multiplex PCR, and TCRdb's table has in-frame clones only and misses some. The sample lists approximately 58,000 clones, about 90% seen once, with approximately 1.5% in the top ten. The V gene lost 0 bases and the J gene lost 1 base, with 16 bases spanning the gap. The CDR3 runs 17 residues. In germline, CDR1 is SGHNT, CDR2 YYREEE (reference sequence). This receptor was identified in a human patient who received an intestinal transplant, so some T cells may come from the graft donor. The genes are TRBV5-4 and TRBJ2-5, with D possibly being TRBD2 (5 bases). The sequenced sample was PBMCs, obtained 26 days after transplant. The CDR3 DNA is TGTGCCAGCAGCTTGGGTCTGGAGCGGCAATTCCAAGAGACCCAGTACTTC. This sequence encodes CASSLGLERQFQETQYF.